This TCR beta chain was retrieved from a study of T cells after yellow fever vaccination. This clonotype was seen only a few times. One entry per CDR3 protein results from TCRdb running MiXCR on the 5' RACE reads. Here the sample spans about 320,000 distinct CDR3 sequences, approximately 12% being singletons. The CDR3 contains 17 residues. Germline loops: CDR1 SGHTA, CDR2 FQGNSA. V lost 5 bases, J lost 7 bases, and 9 bases stayed unmatched. The rearrangement uses TRBV7-2 and TRBJ2-1; TRBD2 matches at 15 bases. This receptor was taken from a man between 18 and 35 years old who received the YFV17D yellow fever vaccine. The starting material was CD4+ T cells sorted from PBMCs, obtained 45 days after the yellow fever booster vaccination. CDR3 nucleotide sequence: TGTGCCAGCAGCAACCCCGCCGGGACTAGCGGGGGGAATGAGCAGTTCTTC. Protein sequence: CASSNPAGTSGGNEQFF.